These T cell receptor beta chains were read from a single sample in a study of a mutant IDH1 vaccine in newly diagnosed glioma. For these receptors, no antigen is known. The method was immunoSEQ multiplex PCR; TCRdb's version includes in-frame clones alone and lacks a portion of them. This table holds some 60,000 clones, around 89% found once. The material sequenced was PBMCs, taken from a glioma patient whose treatment included an IDH1 peptide vaccine. These receptors were collected from a woman aged 40 to 50 with glioma. Both conserved end residues are part of each CDR3. D genes are given only for firm matches. The size of a clone is reported for some rows only, either as once, few or many, or as a class for expanded clones.

v_gene: TRBV7-9
d_gene: TRBD1
abundance: NA
j_gene: TRBJ1-1
CDR3aa: CASSPDRTMNTEAFF
CDR3nt: TGTGCCAGCAGCCCGGACAGGACTATGAACACTGAAGCTTTCTTT

v_gene: TRBV7-9
d_gene: NA
abundance: NA
j_gene: TRBJ1-5
CDR3aa: CASSSPGKPQHF
CDR3nt: TGTGCCAGCAGCTCCCCGGGGAAGCCCCAGCATTTT

v_gene: TRBV6-6
d_gene: NA
abundance: NA
j_gene: TRBJ1-1
CDR3aa: CASSSPGSQNTEAFF
CDR3nt: TGTGCCAGCAGTTCCCCCGGATCGCAGAACACTGAAGCTTTCTTT

v_gene: TRBV10-1
d_gene: TRBD2
abundance: once
j_gene: TRBJ2-7
CDR3aa: CARGIGRDYEQYF
CDR3nt: TGCGCCAGGGGAATAGGGAGGGACTACGAGCAGTACTTC

v_gene: TRBV9
d_gene: TRBD1
abundance: NA
j_gene: TRBJ1-2
CDR3aa: CASSAWGQGASDYGYTF
CDR3nt: TGTGCCAGCAGCGCTTGGGGACAGGGGGCTTCAGACTATGGCTACACCTTC

v_gene: TRBV2
d_gene: NA
abundance: NA
j_gene: TRBJ2-5
CDR3aa: CASRTLGARQETQYF
CDR3nt: TGTGCCAGCAGAACCCTGGGGGCGCGCCAAGAGACCCAGTACTTC

v_gene: TRBV6-5
d_gene: NA
abundance: NA
j_gene: TRBJ1-5
CDR3aa: CASGGGGLQPQHF
CDR3nt: TGTGCCAGCGGAGGGGGGGGTCTGCAGCCCCAGCATTTT

v_gene: TRBV19
d_gene: NA
abundance: NA
j_gene: TRBJ1-5
CDR3aa: CASSSRVDQPQHF
CDR3nt: TGTGCCAGTAGTAGTAGGGTTGATCAGCCCCAGCATTTT

v_gene: TRBV4-2
d_gene: NA
abundance: NA
j_gene: TRBJ2-2
CDR3aa: CASSQEGIRGSTGELFF
CDR3nt: TGTGCCAGCAGCCAAGAGGGGATCCGGGGGTCTACCGGGGAGCTGTTTTTT

v_gene: TRBV10-1
d_gene: TRBD2
abundance: NA
j_gene: TRBJ2-7
CDR3aa: CASSEASGPYEQYF
CDR3nt: TGCGCCAGCAGTGAGGCTAGCGGCCCCTACGAGCAGTACTTC

v_gene: TRBV5-1
d_gene: TRBD1
abundance: once
j_gene: TRBJ2-3
CDR3aa: CASSWTGVGTDTQYF
CDR3nt: TGCGCCAGCAGCTGGACAGGGGTAGGAACAGATACGCAGTATTTT

v_gene: TRBV6-1
d_gene: NA
abundance: once
j_gene: TRBJ2-3
CDR3aa: CASSEESAGPTTDTQYF
CDR3nt: TGTGCCAGCAGTGAAGAGAGCGCGGGCCCTACCACAGATACGCAGTATTTT

v_gene: TRBV2
d_gene: NA
abundance: NA
j_gene: TRBJ1-5
CDR3aa: CASRGGILYKQPQHF
CDR3nt: TGTGCCAGCAGGGGGGGGATTCTCTACAAACAGCCCCAGCATTTT

v_gene: TRBV5-1
d_gene: NA
abundance: once
j_gene: TRBJ1-2
CDR3aa: CASSFQGRGGYTF
CDR3nt: TGCGCCAGCAGCTTTCAGGGGCGAGGTGGCTACACCTTC

v_gene: TRBV4-1
d_gene: NA
abundance: NA
j_gene: TRBJ1-5
CDR3aa: CASSQGSAFGRNQPQHF
CDR3nt: TGCGCCAGCAGCCAGGGCTCCGCTTTCGGCCGCAATCAGCCCCAGCATTTT

v_gene: TRBV30
d_gene: TRBD1
abundance: once
j_gene: TRBJ2-1
CDR3aa: CAWAGGIGNEQFF
CDR3nt: TGTGCCTGGGCAGGGGGAATCGGGAATGAGCAGTTCTTC

v_gene: TRBV19
d_gene: TRBD2
abundance: NA
j_gene: TRBJ2-7
CDR3aa: CASSIPPSGWWDEQYF
CDR3nt: TGTGCCAGTAGTATCCCACCTAGCGGGTGGTGGGACGAGCAGTACTTC

v_gene: TRBV2
d_gene: TRBD1
abundance: NA
j_gene: TRBJ2-6
CDR3aa: CASTQGDYSGANVLTF
CDR3nt: TGTGCCAGCACTCAGGGGGATTACAGTGGGGCCAACGTCCTGACTTTC

v_gene: TRBV27
d_gene: NA
abundance: NA
j_gene: TRBJ1-6
CDR3aa: CASSRTAAGLLNF
CDR3nt: TGTGCCAGCAGCCGGACCGCCGCGGGACTTCTCAACTTT

v_gene: TRBV7-8
d_gene: TRBD1
abundance: NA
j_gene: TRBJ2-7
CDR3aa: CASSSTGTGGYEQYF
CDR3nt: TGTGCCAGCAGCTCTACCGGGACAGGGGGCTACGAGCAGTACTTC